The sequence of this T cell receptor (beta chain) was determined in a study of T cells in Graves' hyperthyroidism and ophthalmopathy. Findings and limits, study-wide: A model built on 13 V-J features separated ophthalmopathy from stable hyperthyroidism. Among clonotypes expanded in thyroid above 0.001, most were also found in blood.

The CDR3 covers 14 residues. Trimming stripped 4 bases from V and 1 base from J, with 11 bases between. Per the germline V gene, CDR1 is SGHRS and CDR2 is YFSETQ. Stable Graves' hyperthyroidism denoted no ophthalmopathy progression over 18 months. The investigators amplified TCR beta CDR3 regions from RNA transcripts. TCR CDR3 underwent first-round RT-PCR with the HTBI primer set. TCRdb passed the multiplex PCR reads through MiXCR, listing each CDR3 protein once. The profile covers under 450,000 distinct CDR3 sequences, with approximately 15% appearing a single time and roughly 14% taken by the ten largest. Concerning this clonotype itself: Its antigen is currently unknown.

The sequence came from a woman aged 18-29 years with Graves' hyperthyroidism. The gene calls are TRBV5-1 and TRBJ1-1; D gene uncertain. The sequenced sample consisted of blood. The CDR3 DNA sequence: TGCGCCAGCAGCCCCAGTGGGGAGAACACTGAAGCTTTCTTT. Translation gives CASSPSGENTEAFF.